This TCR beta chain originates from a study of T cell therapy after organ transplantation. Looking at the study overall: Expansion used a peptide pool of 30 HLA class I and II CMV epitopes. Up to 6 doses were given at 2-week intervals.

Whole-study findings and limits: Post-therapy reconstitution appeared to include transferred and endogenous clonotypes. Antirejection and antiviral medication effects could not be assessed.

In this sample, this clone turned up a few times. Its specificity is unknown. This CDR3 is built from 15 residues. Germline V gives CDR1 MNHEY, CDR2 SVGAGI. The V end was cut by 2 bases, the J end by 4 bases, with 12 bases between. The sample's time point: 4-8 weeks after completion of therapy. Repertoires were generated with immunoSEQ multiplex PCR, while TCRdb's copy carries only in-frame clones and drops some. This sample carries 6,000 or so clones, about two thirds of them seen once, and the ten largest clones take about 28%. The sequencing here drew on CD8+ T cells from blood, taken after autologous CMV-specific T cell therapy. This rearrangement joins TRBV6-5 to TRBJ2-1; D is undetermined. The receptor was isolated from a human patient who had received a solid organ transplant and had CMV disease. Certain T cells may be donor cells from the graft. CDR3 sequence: CASSYGHHQYNEQFF. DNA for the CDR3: TGTGCCAGCAGTTACGGGCACCACCAGTACAATGAGCAGTTCTTC.